The rows below give T cell receptor beta chains drawn from one sample of a study of early T cells in non-severe SARS-CoV-2 infection. TCRdb analysed the 5' RACE reads with MiXCR anew, one entry per CDR3 protein. Found here are 55,000 to 75,000 distinct CDR3 sequences, 5% to 6.5% of them singletons; the top ten hold 3% to 4%. Sequences were derived from whole blood, sampled at baseline. Source of these receptors: an adult who was a healthcare worker with PCR-confirmed SARS-CoV-2 infection or an uninfected control (not recorded which). CDR3s include the opening cysteine and the closing phenylalanine or tryptophan. Each record gives: CDR3 length, V gene, clone size, D gene, J gene, CDR3 protein, CDR3 DNA. The D gene is left open where the match is weak. Part of the rows lack a size; the others show once, few, many or a class for expanded clones.

length: 15; V: TRBV4-1; size: many; D: TRBD1; J: TRBJ2-5; CDR3: CASSPTGTLGLAQYF; DNA: TGCGCCAGCAGCCCGACAGGGACCCTCGGGCTGGCCCAGTACTTC
length: 13; V: TRBV19; size: many; D: TRBD2; J: TRBJ2-7; CDR3: CASRGTSTYEQYF; DNA: TGTGCCAGTAGGGGGACTAGCACCTACGAGCAGTACTTC
length: 17; V: TRBV6-5; size: few; D: TRBD2; J: TRBJ2-3; CDR3: CASSYRQLAGEINTQYF; DNA: TGTGCCAGCAGTTATAGGCAGCTAGCGGGAGAGATAAATACGCAGTATTTT
length: 17; V: TRBV14; size: few; D: -; J: TRBJ2-1; CDR3: CASSQDLGRGSYNEQFF; DNA: TGTGCCAGCAGCCAAGACCTAGGAAGGGGATCCTACAATGAGCAGTTCTTC
length: 16; V: TRBV7-2; size: many; D: -; J: TRBJ2-3; CDR3: CASSAQGTQPTDTQYF; DNA: TGTGCCAGCAGCGCTCAGGGAACCCAACCCACAGATACGCAGTATTTT
length: 15; V: TRBV11-2; size: -; D: -; J: TRBJ2-2; CDR3: CASSSTTVNTGELFF; DNA: TGTGCCAGCAGCTCAACAACAGTGAACACCGGGGAGCTGTTTTTT
length: 14; V: TRBV20-1; size: many; D: -; J: TRBJ1-1; CDR3: CSARNLDRPPRAFF; DNA: TGCAGTGCTAGAAATTTAGACAGGCCCCCGAGGGCTTTCTTT
length: 14; V: TRBV7-2; size: few; D: -; J: TRBJ2-3; CDR3: CASSPRVLKDTQYF; DNA: TGTGCCAGCAGCCCCCGGGTCCTAAAAGATACGCAGTATTTT
length: 17; V: TRBV2; size: many; D: TRBD2; J: TRBJ2-3; CDR3: CASSVGTSGSYTDTQYF; DNA: TGTGCCAGCAGTGTGGGGACTAGCGGGAGTTATACAGATACGCAGTATTTT
length: 13; V: TRBV4-2; size: few; D: -; J: TRBJ2-5; CDR3: CASSPNRQETQYF; DNA: TGTGCCAGCAGCCCTAATCGCCAAGAGACCCAGTACTTC
length: 13; V: TRBV7-8; size: -; D: TRBD2; J: TRBJ2-1; CDR3: CASSLRGRGGQFF; DNA: TGTGCCAGCAGCTTGCGGGGGAGAGGCGGGCAGTTCTTC
length: 13; V: TRBV29-1; size: many; D: -; J: TRBJ2-2; CDR3: CSASWKNTGELFF; DNA: TGCAGCGCGTCCTGGAAGAACACCGGGGAGCTGTTTTTT
length: 14; V: TRBV7-9; size: many; D: -; J: TRBJ1-3; CDR3: CASSSGTAGNTIYF; DNA: TGTGCCAGCAGCTCCGGGACGGCTGGAAACACCATATATTTT
length: 18; V: TRBV18; size: -; D: -; J: TRBJ1-5; CDR3: CASSPRPQGGNSNQPQHF; DNA: TGTGCCAGCTCACCACGGCCCCAAGGGGGTAATAGCAATCAGCCCCAGCATTTT
length: 16; V: TRBV7-9; size: -; D: -; J: TRBJ1-4; CDR3: CASSLGDRGHVEKLFF; DNA: TGTGCCAGCAGCTTAGGAGATAGGGGACACGTCGAAAAACTGTTTTTT
length: 13; V: TRBV5-1; size: -; D: -; J: TRBJ2-7; CDR3: CASSTGQSYEQYF; DNA: TGCGCCAGCAGCACAGGACAATCCTACGAGCAGTACTTC
length: 14; V: TRBV29-1; size: many; D: -; J: TRBJ2-1; CDR3: CSVEDHSSHNEQFF; DNA: TGCAGCGTTGAAGATCACAGTAGTCACAATGAGCAGTTCTTC
length: 15; V: TRBV29-1; size: many; D: TRBD2; J: TRBJ2-3; CDR3: CSVDGLAGVEDTQYF; DNA: TGCAGCGTTGACGGACTAGCGGGAGTCGAAGATACGCAGTATTTT
length: 11; V: TRBV7-2; size: many; D: -; J: TRBJ2-7; CDR3: CASSKEREQYF; DNA: TGTGCCAGCAGTAAGGAACGGGAGCAGTACTTC
length: 12; V: TRBV10-2; size: few; D: -; J: TRBJ2-5; CDR3: CASSEAEKTQYF; DNA: TGCGCCAGCAGTGAGGCGGAAAAGACCCAGTACTTC
length: 15; V: TRBV5-5; size: few; D: TRBD1; J: TRBJ2-3; CDR3: CASSLQGFSTDTQYF; DNA: TGTGCCAGCAGCTTACAGGGGTTTAGCACAGATACGCAGTATTTT
length: 16; V: TRBV7-2; size: many; D: -; J: TRBJ2-3; CDR3: CASSLGYSGNTDTQYF; DNA: TGTGCCAGCAGCTTAGGATATAGCGGCAACACAGATACGCAGTATTTT
length: 13; V: TRBV20-1; size: medium-sized; D: TRBD2; J: TRBJ2-7; CDR3: CSAPGTSGYEQYF; DNA: TGCAGTGCCCCCGGAACTAGCGGCTACGAGCAGTACTTC
length: 15; V: TRBV28; size: many; D: TRBD2; J: TRBJ2-1; CDR3: CASSFGGRGYNEQFF; DNA: TGTGCCAGCAGTTTTGGCGGGAGGGGCTACAATGAGCAGTTCTTC
length: 14; V: TRBV18; size: few; D: TRBD1; J: TRBJ1-2; CDR3: CASSPDRAVYGYTF; DNA: TGTGCCAGCTCACCGGACAGGGCGGTCTATGGCTACACCTTC
length: 13; V: TRBV2; size: many; D: -; J: TRBJ1-5; CDR3: CASSGEINQPQHF; DNA: TGTGCCAGCAGTGGGGAGATCAATCAGCCCCAGCATTTT
length: 14; V: TRBV28; size: many; D: TRBD2; J: TRBJ2-7; CDR3: CASSFPTASGREYF; DNA: TGTGCCAGCAGTTTCCCCACGGCGAGCGGGAGGGAGTACTTC
length: 11; V: TRBV12-3/TRBV12-4; size: -; D: -; J: TRBJ2-4; CDR3: CASSSKNIQYF; DNA: TGTGCCAGCAGTAGCAAAAACATTCAGTACTTC
length: 14; V: TRBV19; size: -; D: TRBD2; J: TRBJ2-1; CDR3: CASSIRRGGNEQFF; DNA: TGTGCCAGTAGTATTCGTCGGGGGGGCAATGAGCAGTTCTTC
length: 12; V: TRBV7-9; size: -; D: -; J: TRBJ2-3; CDR3: CASSSTTDTQYF; DNA: TGTGCCAGCAGCTCAACAACAGATACGCAGTATTTT
length: 15; V: TRBV20-1; size: many; D: TRBD1; J: TRBJ2-7; CDR3: CSALPGTGDLYEQYF; DNA: TGCAGTGCCCTCCCGGGGACAGGGGATCTGTACGAGCAGTACTTC
length: 15; V: TRBV29-1; size: many; D: -; J: TRBJ2-7; CDR3: CSVPMGASQVDEQYF; DNA: TGCAGCGTCCCAATGGGGGCATCTCAGGTCGACGAGCAGTACTTC
length: 17; V: TRBV7-9; size: -; D: -; J: TRBJ1-5; CDR3: CASSLVWEGLGNQPQHF; DNA: TGTGCCAGCAGCTTAGTTTGGGAGGGGCTGGGCAATCAGCCCCAGCATTTT
length: 11; V: TRBV14; size: many; D: -; J: TRBJ1-1; CDR3: CASSQEGKAFF; DNA: TGTGCCAGCAGCCAAGAAGGGAAAGCTTTCTTT
length: 13; V: TRBV10-3; size: once; D: -; J: TRBJ2-7; CDR3: CAIRAGAHYEQYF; DNA: TGTGCCATCAGGGCGGGGGCCCACTACGAGCAGTACTTC
length: 13; V: TRBV2; size: many; D: -; J: TRBJ1-1; CDR3: CASSEKSVDKAFF; DNA: TGTGCCAGCAGTGAAAAGTCGGTCGATAAAGCTTTCTTT
length: 14; V: TRBV29-1; size: many; D: TRBD1; J: TRBJ2-1; CDR3: CSVRLGQDYNEQFF; DNA: TGCAGCGTCAGATTAGGACAGGATTACAATGAGCAGTTCTTC
length: 17; V: TRBV2; size: many; D: TRBD1; J: TRBJ2-7; CDR3: CASSDLPGQGDSYEQYF; DNA: TGTGCCAGCAGTGATTTACCCGGTCAGGGGGACAGCTACGAGCAGTACTTC
length: 12; V: TRBV11-2; size: many; D: -; J: TRBJ2-7; CDR3: CASSVDASEQYF; DNA: TGTGCCAGCAGCGTCGATGCGAGCGAGCAGTACTTC
length: 14; V: TRBV18; size: few; D: TRBD2; J: TRBJ2-1; CDR3: CASSPTGREREQFF; DNA: TGTGCCAGCTCACCAACCGGGCGGGAGAGGGAGCAGTTCTTC
length: 12; V: TRBV6-6; size: -; D: -; J: TRBJ2-7; CDR3: CANSSDAYEQYF; DNA: TGTGCCAACAGTTCCGATGCCTACGAGCAGTACTTC
length: 13; V: TRBV3-1; size: -; D: -; J: TRBJ1-1; CDR3: CASSGRTGTEAFF; DNA: TGTGCCAGCAGCGGGAGGACGGGAACTGAAGCTTTCTTT
length: 15; V: TRBV5-4; size: -; D: -; J: TRBJ2-2; CDR3: CASSWQGIDTGELFF; DNA: TGTGCCAGCAGCTGGCAGGGGATCGACACCGGGGAGCTGTTTTTT
length: 14; V: TRBV29-1; size: many; D: -; J: TRBJ1-3; CDR3: CSVEDPNSGNTIYF; DNA: TGCAGCGTTGAAGATCCGAACTCTGGAAACACCATATATTTT
length: 15; V: TRBV29-1; size: many; D: TRBD2; J: TRBJ2-3; CDR3: CSVESSGGVFGTQYF; DNA: TGCAGCGTTGAGTCGTCGGGAGGGGTATTTGGTACGCAGTATTTT
length: 19; V: TRBV24-1; size: -; D: TRBD1; J: TRBJ2-1; CDR3: CATSEPRGLTENSYNEQFF; DNA: TGTGCCACCAGTGAGCCGAGGGGGCTGACAGAGAACTCCTACAATGAGCAGTTCTTC
length: 21; V: TRBV7-9; size: -; D: TRBD1; J: TRBJ2-2; CDR3: CASSQTGIWGQVTSNTGELFF; DNA: TGTGCCAGCAGTCAGACCGGGATTTGGGGACAGGTGACCTCGAACACCGGGGAGCTGTTTTTT